This record concerns one T cell receptor beta chain sequence. This CDR3 is built from 12 residues. Germline assignment: CDR1 DFQATT and CDR2 SNEGSKA (reference sequence). Trimming pared 2 bases from V and 8 bases from J, leaving 12 bases between. The sample originates from a study of blood T cells in healthy people across ages. A second PCR, run for roughly 7 to 12 cycles, used a sample-barcoded 5' primer plus a J-beta primer mix. TCRdb analysed the 5' RACE reads with MiXCR anew, one entry per CDR3 protein. Of around 1.1 million distinct CDR3 sequences listed, 35% to 40% were seen once; the top ten hold 10% to 15%.

The sequence was obtained from a man aged 18-30 years in good health. This chain links TRBV20-1 with TRBJ1-1; a possible D gene is TRBD1 (6 bases). The specimen was blood. DNA of the CDR3: TGCAGTGCTAGAAAGGGACAACGGGAAGCTTTCTTT. It translates to CSARKGQREAFF.